The 20 T cell receptor beta chains given below trace back to one sample, sequenced in a study of cytomegalovirus exposure and HLA in healthy donors. The data were produced by immunoSEQ multiplex PCR, yet TCRdb's version contains in-frame clones alone and is incomplete. The data contain about 220,000 clones, about 86% of them singletons. The sample comprised PBMCs. The receptor source for this set is a young man in good health and CMV-seronegative.

The V gene is TRBV29-1, the J gene TRBJ2-1; D might be TRBD2 (7 bases). Trimming shortened V by 3 bases and J by 8 bases, and 11 bases separated the two germline ends. CDR3 length: 12 amino acids. Germline V gives CDR1 SQVTM, CDR2 ANQGSEA. The CDR3 is CSVDGGLDEQFF. The CDR3 DNA reads as TGCAGCGTTGACGGGGGGCTCGATGAGCAGTTCTTC.

This clone was seen just once. This rearrangement joins TRBV30 to TRBJ1-6; 9 nucleotides agree with TRBD1. From germline, CDR1 is GTSNPN and CDR2 SVGIG (reference sequence). This CDR3 is 14 amino acids long. V was clipped by 1 base and J by 9 bases; unmatched bases: 4. The CDR3 sequence: CAWSGTGDISPLHF. CDR3 sequence (DNA): TGTGCCTGGAGTGGGACAGGGGATATTTCACCCCTCCACTTT. The whole variable domain, remainder taken from reference TRBV30 and TRBJ1-6, is SQTIHQWPATLVQPVGSPLSLECTVEGTSNPNLYWYRQAAGRGLQLLFYSVGIGQISSEVPQNLSASRPQDRQFILSSKKLLLSDSGFYLCAWSGTGDISPLHFGNGTRLTVT.

This clone was recorded once. This sequence joins TRBV5-1 and TRBJ1-6; no firm D call. Germline CDR1 is SGHRS and CDR2 is YFSETQ. V was cut by 1 base and J by 5 bases, with 10 bases left in between. The CDR3 totals 15 residues. The CDR3 DNA follows: TGCGCCAGCAGCTTGCGTTCTACTAATAATTCACCCCTCCACTTT. Amino acid sequence: CASSLRSTNNSPLHF. The full variable domain, completed using reference TRBV5-1 and TRBJ1-6, is KAGVTQTPRYLIKTRGQQVTLSCSPISGHRSVSWYQQTPGQGLQFLFEYFSETQRNKGNFPGRFSGRQFSNSRSEMNVSTLELGDSALYLCASSLRSTNNSPLHFGNGTRLTVT.

V and J are TRBV27 and TRBJ1-3, with D unclear. CDR1 is MNHEY and CDR2 is SMNVEV in the germline V gene (reference sequence). CDR3 length: 16 residues. V was clipped by 2 bases and J by 0 bases, with 11 bases between them. CDR3: CASSLRGGNSGNTIYF. The CDR3 nucleotides are TGTGCCAGCAGTTTACGAGGCGGCAACTCTGGAAACACCATATATTTT.

The J gene is TRBJ2-7, the V gene TRBV19; the match to TRBD1 covers 9 bases. The CDR3 runs to 13 residues. Trimming took 5 bases from V and 1 from J; bases not matched to a gene: 0. Germline V gene data show CDR1 as LNHDA and CDR2 as SQIVND (reference sequence). The CDR3 DNA follows: TGTGCCAGTAGTGGGACAGGGTCCTACGAGCAGTACTTC. This codes for CASSGTGSYEQYF. Looking up the rest from reference TRBV19 and TRBJ2-7 gives the full variable domain: DGGITQSPKYLFRKEGQNVTLSCEQNLNHDAMYWYRQDPGQGLRLIYYSQIVNDFQKGDIAEGYSVSREKKESFPLTVTSAQKNPTAFYLCASSGTGSYEQYFGPGTRLTVT.

The chain uses TRBV7-3 and TRBJ2-2; 9 nucleotides align to TRBD1. In germline, CDR1 is SGHTA, CDR2 FQGTGA. This CDR3 spans 15 amino acids. Trimming cost V 5 bases and J 3 bases; bases outside gene matches: 4. The CDR3 spells CASSPRTGDTGELFF. The CDR3, as DNA: TGTGCCAGCAGCCCACGGACAGGGGACACCGGGGAGCTGTTTTTT.

V and J are TRBV7-2 and TRBJ2-5; D remains unclear. Between the trimmed V and J ends, which lost 2 bases and 1 base, there was a span of 8 bases. CDR3 length equals 14 residues. CDR1 and CDR2 from the germline V gene are SGHTA and FQGNSA. CDR3: CASSLHAAQETQYF. The CDR3 DNA follows: TGTGCCAGCAGCTTACATGCGGCCCAAGAGACCCAGTACTTC. The full variable domain, its missing parts supplied by reference TRBV7-2 and TRBJ2-5, is GAGVSQSPSNKVTEKGKDVELRCDPISGHTALYWYRQSLGQGLEFLIYFQGNSAPDKSGLPSDRFSAERTGGSVSTLTIQRTQQEDSAVYLCASSLHAAQETQYFGPGTRLLVL.

Only a few counts were recorded for this clone. The V gene is TRBV4-1, the J gene TRBJ2-1; 8 positions match TRBD1. V lost 1 base, J lost 6 bases, and 5 bases stayed unmatched. Germline V gives CDR1 MGHRA, CDR2 YSYEKL. The CDR3 loop spans 15 amino acids. The CDR3 here is CASSQGQGILNEQFF. CDR3 DNA sequence: TGCGCCAGCAGCCAAGGACAGGGGATACTCAATGAGCAGTTCTTC.

The chain combines TRBV4-3 with TRBJ1-1; D is unclear. Germline V lookup: CDR1 LGHNA, CDR2 YSLEER. This CDR3 is 14 amino acids long. The V and J ends lost 2 bases and 7 bases respectively, with 14 bases between them. The CDR3 nucleotides read TGCGCCAGCAGCCAACCCGGGTACCCGGGTGAAGCTTTCTTT. Encoded protein: CASSQPGYPGEAFF.

V and J are TRBV27 and TRBJ2-1; no firm D call. The CDR3 runs 14 residues. Germline assignment: CDR1 MNHEY and CDR2 SMNVEV (reference sequence). V dropped 7 bases and J dropped 8 bases, with 18 bases sitting between them. CDR3 sequence: CASISFSGHHEQFF. The CDR3 bases are TGTGCCAGCATTAGTTTCTCGGGTCACCATGAGCAGTTCTTC.

This rearrangement joins TRBV5-1 to TRBJ2-7, with D maybe TRBD1 (5 bases). CDR1 and CDR2 (germline): SGHRS, YFSETQ. V was clipped by 4 bases and J by 4 bases, with 9 bases between them. This CDR3 has 12 amino acids. The CDR3 here is CASSVQGYEQYF. DNA for the CDR3: TGCGCCAGCAGCGTTCAGGGTTACGAGCAGTACTTC.

This chain joins TRBV10-3 and TRBJ1-4; perhaps TRBD1 as D (6 bases). CDR1 is ENHRY, CDR2 SYGVKD, per germline. Trimming stripped 2 bases from V and 2 bases from J, with 6 bases between. The length of the CDR3 is 14 residues. CDR3 loop: CAISETGTNEKLFF. The CDR3 nucleotides read TGTGCCATCAGTGAGACAGGGACTAATGAAAAACTGTTTTTT.

V and J are TRBV27 and TRBJ2-2; TRBD2 is a possible D gene (7 bases). There are 16 residues in the CDR3. Trimming left V 3 bases short and J 5 bases short, with 16 bases between. Germline V gene lookup returns CDR1 MNHEY and CDR2 SMNVEV (reference sequence). CDR3 amino acids: CASSFSAGEGTGELFF. The CDR3 DNA reads as TGTGCCAGCAGTTTTAGCGCAGGGGAGGGAACCGGGGAGCTGTTTTTT.

The chain uses TRBV29-1 and TRBJ2-5, with D possibly being TRBD2 (6 bases). The CDR3 totals 14 residues. Germline-derived CDR1 and CDR2 are SQVTM and ANQGSEA. V was pared by 4 bases and J by 9 bases, with 21 bases between. The CDR3 nucleotides are TGCAGCGTTGTGGAGGGTCTCCGTACTTTGGCCCAGTACTTC. Translating gives CSVVEGLRTLAQYF. The variable domain in full, completed from reference TRBV29-1 and TRBJ2-5, reads SAVISQKPSRDICQRGTSLTIQCQVDSQVTMMFWYRQQPGQSLTLIATANQGSEATYESGFVIDKFPISRPNLTFSTLTVSNMSPEDSSIYLCSVVEGLRTLAQYFGPGTRLLVL.

The chain links TRBV2 to TRBJ2-7; 13 bases match TRBD2. The CDR3 is made up of 13 amino acids. The V and J ends lost 8 bases and 2 bases, in that order; junction bases with no gene match: 0. Germline V lookup: CDR1 SNHLY, CDR2 FYNNEI. In DNA, the CDR3 is TGTGCCAGCGGGACTAGCGGGGCCTACGAGCAGTACTTC. Translating gives CASGTSGAYEQYF.

The chain recombines TRBV27 with TRBJ1-5; D unclear. Trimming took 7 bases from V and 5 from J, leaving 9 bases between them. In germline, CDR1 is MNHEY, CDR2 SMNVEV (reference sequence). This CDR3 is 12 amino acids long. CDR3 region: CASKGGDQPQHF. CDR3 nucleotides: TGTGCCAGCAAAGGAGGAGATCAGCCCCAGCATTTT.

This clone was detected only once. The chain links TRBV9 to TRBJ2-1; 14 nucleotides line up with TRBD2. CDR1 is SGDLS, CDR2 YYNGEE, per germline. The V gene end was trimmed by 3 bases and the J gene end by 10 bases; junction bases not matched to a gene: 6. The CDR3 is made up of 15 amino acids. Written as DNA, the CDR3 is TGTGCCAGCAGCGCCGGACTAGCGGGGGGATCCGAGCAGTTCTTC. It encodes CASSAGLAGGSEQFF. The variable domain in full, with the rest retrieved from reference TRBV9 and TRBJ2-1, is DSGVTQTPKHLITATGQRVTLRCSPRSGDLSVYWYQQSLDQGLQFLIQYYNGEERAKGNILERFSAQQFPDLHSELNLSSLELGDSALYFCASSAGLAGGSEQFFGPGTRLTVL.

CDR3: CATSNVQRESFYEQYF. CDR3 nucleotides: TGTGCCACCAGCAACGTCCAGCGGGAGTCTTTTTACGAGCAGTACTTC. The chain employs TRBV15 and TRBJ2-7, with 8 nucleotides matching TRBD2. The germline CDR1 and CDR2 sequences are LNHNV and YYDKDF (reference sequence). V dropped 4 bases and J dropped 4; count of bases not matched to a gene: 12. The CDR3 is made up of 16 amino acids.

The V gene is TRBV10-3, the J gene TRBJ1-2; D call uncertain. Looked up from germline, CDR1 is ENHRY and CDR2 is SYGVKD. With 6 bases removed from V and 10 bases from J, the gap between germline ends came to 15 bases. CDR3 length: 12 amino acids. CDR3 sequence reads: CAIRDHMVAYTF. CDR3 DNA: TGTGCCATCAGAGATCACATGGTTGCCTACACCTTC.

The chain links TRBV15 to TRBJ2-1, with D perhaps matching TRBD2 (6 bases). The CDR3 consists of 16 residues. Trimming took 3 bases from V and 0 from J, leaving 12 bases between them. Germline V gene data show CDR1 as LNHNV and CDR2 as YYDKDF (reference sequence). The CDR3 DNA reads TGTGCCACCAGCAGGATTACGGGGGACTCCTACAATGAGCAGTTCTTC. Protein sequence: CATSRITGDSYNEQFF.